This TCR beta chain comes out of a study of OX40 agonist ivuxolimab in advanced cancers. Study background: Three patients showed partial responses: one hepatocellular carcinoma and two cutaneous melanoma cases.

A word on this clone: Its specificity is not known. Other DNA sequences within the sample encode an identical CDR3.

Libraries were prepared by immunoSEQ multiplex PCR; TCRdb keeps only in-frame clonotypes and omits some of them. This table holds fewer than 40,000 clones, about three quarters found once. People who had autoimmune disease history or systemic immunosuppression were excluded. Study-wide findings and caveats: Relative to CD4+, CD8+ T cells held more expanded clones on average.

Specimen: CD4+ or CD8+ T cells sorted from blood, collected in a trial of the OX40 agonist ivuxolimab. This receptor was obtained from an adult with an advanced solid tumor such as melanoma, head and neck, liver or kidney cancer.

CDR3 in DNA: TGTGCCAGCAGCGTAGTGACAGATACGCAGTATTTT. Protein: CASSVVTDTQYF. The V and J genes are TRBV9 and TRBJ2-3; D remains unclear. Trimming removed 0 bases from V and 3 bases from J, with 2 bases in between. The germline V gene has CDR1 SGDLS and CDR2 YYNGEE. This CDR3 is 12 amino acids long.